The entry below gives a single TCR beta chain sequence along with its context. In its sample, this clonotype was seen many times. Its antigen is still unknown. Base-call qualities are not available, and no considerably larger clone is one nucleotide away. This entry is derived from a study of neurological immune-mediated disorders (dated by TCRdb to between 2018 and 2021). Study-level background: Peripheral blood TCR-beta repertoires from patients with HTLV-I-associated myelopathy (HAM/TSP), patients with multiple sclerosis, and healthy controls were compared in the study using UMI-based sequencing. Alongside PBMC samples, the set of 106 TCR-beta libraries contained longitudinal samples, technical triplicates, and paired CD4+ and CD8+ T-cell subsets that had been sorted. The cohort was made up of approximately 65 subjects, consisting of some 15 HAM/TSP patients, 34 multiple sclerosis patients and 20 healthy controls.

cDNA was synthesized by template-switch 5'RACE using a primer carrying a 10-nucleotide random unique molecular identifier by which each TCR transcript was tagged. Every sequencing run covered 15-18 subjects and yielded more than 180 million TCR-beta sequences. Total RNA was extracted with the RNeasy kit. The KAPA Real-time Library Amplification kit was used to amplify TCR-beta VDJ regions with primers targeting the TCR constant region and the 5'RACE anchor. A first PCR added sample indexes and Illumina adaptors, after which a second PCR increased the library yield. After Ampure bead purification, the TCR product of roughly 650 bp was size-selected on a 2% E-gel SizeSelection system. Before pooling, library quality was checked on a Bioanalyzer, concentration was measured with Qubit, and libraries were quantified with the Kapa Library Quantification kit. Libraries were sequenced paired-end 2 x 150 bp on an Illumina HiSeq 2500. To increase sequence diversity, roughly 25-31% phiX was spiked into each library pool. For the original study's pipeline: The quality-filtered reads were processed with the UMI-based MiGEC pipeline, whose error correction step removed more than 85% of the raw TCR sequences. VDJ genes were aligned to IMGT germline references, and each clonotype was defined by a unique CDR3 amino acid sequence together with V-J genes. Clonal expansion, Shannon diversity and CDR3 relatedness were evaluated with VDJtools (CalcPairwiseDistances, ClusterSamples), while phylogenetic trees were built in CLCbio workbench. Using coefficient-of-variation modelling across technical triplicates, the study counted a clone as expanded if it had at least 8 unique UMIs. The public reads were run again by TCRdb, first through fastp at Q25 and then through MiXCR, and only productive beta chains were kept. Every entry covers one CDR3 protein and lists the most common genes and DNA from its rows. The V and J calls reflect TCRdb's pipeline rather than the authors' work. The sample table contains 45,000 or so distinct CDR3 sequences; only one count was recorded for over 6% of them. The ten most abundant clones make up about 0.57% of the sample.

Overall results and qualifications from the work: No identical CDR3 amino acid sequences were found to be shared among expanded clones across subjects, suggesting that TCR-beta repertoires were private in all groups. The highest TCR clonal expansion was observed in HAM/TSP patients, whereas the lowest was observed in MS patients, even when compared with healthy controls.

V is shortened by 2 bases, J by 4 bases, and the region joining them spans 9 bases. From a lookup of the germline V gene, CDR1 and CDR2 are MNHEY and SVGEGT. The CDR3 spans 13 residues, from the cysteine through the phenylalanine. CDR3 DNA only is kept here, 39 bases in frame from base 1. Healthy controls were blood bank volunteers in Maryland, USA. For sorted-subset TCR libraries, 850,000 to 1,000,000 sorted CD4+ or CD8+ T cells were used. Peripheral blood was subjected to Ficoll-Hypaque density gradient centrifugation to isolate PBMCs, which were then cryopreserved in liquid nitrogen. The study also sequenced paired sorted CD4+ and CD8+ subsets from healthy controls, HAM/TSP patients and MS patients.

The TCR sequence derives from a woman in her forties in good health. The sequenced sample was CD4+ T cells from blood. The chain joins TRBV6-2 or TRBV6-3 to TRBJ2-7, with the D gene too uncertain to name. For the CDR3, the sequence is CASSYLLVYEQYF. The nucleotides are TGTGCCAGCAGTTACCTCCTAGTGTACGAGCAGTACTTC.